Listed below are T cell receptor beta chains from one sample, sequenced in a study of blood T cells in healthy people across ages. TCRdb re-called the 5' RACE reads with MiXCR, one entry per CDR3 protein. The table shows around 650,000 distinct CDR3 sequences, with approximately 30% occurring only once. The sample taken for sequencing was blood. The receptors here all came from a woman older than 75 in good health. The CDR3 runs from the conserved cysteine through the conserved F or W.

v_gene: TRBV20-1; j_gene: TRBJ2-7; CDR3aa: CSALTEHYEQYF
v_gene: TRBV7-2; j_gene: TRBJ2-5; CDR3aa: CASSDNLGHRETQYF
v_gene: TRBV7-7; j_gene: TRBJ2-5; CDR3aa: CASSPGTSSQETQYF
v_gene: TRBV5-1; j_gene: TRBJ2-1; CDR3aa: CASSLEGRGWVNEQFF
v_gene: TRBV12-3/TRBV12-4; j_gene: TRBJ1-1; CDR3aa: CASSLYLNTEAFF
v_gene: TRBV4-2; j_gene: TRBJ2-7; CDR3aa: CASSQDGVLAGGSYEQYF
v_gene: TRBV7-2; j_gene: TRBJ1-2; CDR3aa: CASRSGQEGYGYTF
v_gene: TRBV20-1; j_gene: TRBJ1-2; CDR3aa: CSATSGRGKGYTF
v_gene: TRBV27; j_gene: TRBJ2-5; CDR3aa: CASSPDRGGQETQYF
v_gene: TRBV7-9; j_gene: TRBJ1-2; CDR3aa: CASSRQENYGYTF
v_gene: TRBV20-1; j_gene: TRBJ1-5; CDR3aa: CSARPGQGNQPQHF
v_gene: TRBV24-1; j_gene: TRBJ2-3; CDR3aa: CATSDLEGAGTDTQYF
v_gene: TRBV12-3/TRBV12-4; j_gene: TRBJ2-3; CDR3aa: CASSLSGVRADTQYF
v_gene: TRBV9; j_gene: -; CDR3aa: CASSVGAEPYEQYF
v_gene: TRBV7-2; j_gene: TRBJ1-2; CDR3aa: CASSLATGSTNYGYTF
v_gene: TRBV11-2; j_gene: TRBJ2-3; CDR3aa: CASSYAGTGGPTDTQYF
v_gene: TRBV5-6; j_gene: TRBJ2-1; CDR3aa: CANSFLGGRRGNEQFF
v_gene: TRBV20-1; j_gene: TRBJ2-1; CDR3aa: CSASPRSSYNEQFF
v_gene: TRBV25-1; j_gene: TRBJ2-7; CDR3aa: CASKGQGANNEQYF
v_gene: TRBV2; j_gene: TRBJ2-1; CDR3aa: CASRPPGQGYNEQFF
v_gene: TRBV6-5; j_gene: TRBJ1-2; CDR3aa: CASSRTGEIYGYTF
v_gene: TRBV20-1; j_gene: TRBJ2-5; CDR3aa: CSATLGTSGGKETQYF
v_gene: TRBV4-1; j_gene: TRBJ1-5; CDR3aa: CASSQVGLKQPQHF
v_gene: TRBV20-1; j_gene: TRBJ2-1; CDR3aa: CSVQPGTGTFNEQFF
v_gene: TRBV3-1; j_gene: TRBJ2-7; CDR3aa: CASSQDIYKAEQYF
v_gene: TRBV9; j_gene: TRBJ2-3; CDR3aa: CASSVGSSGNTQYF
v_gene: TRBV3-1; j_gene: TRBJ1-5; CDR3aa: CASSQSGGIPQPQHF
v_gene: TRBV20-1; j_gene: TRBJ2-7; CDR3aa: CSANGQGETYEQYF
v_gene: TRBV24-1; j_gene: TRBJ2-3; CDR3aa: CATSDRKGGEDTQYF
v_gene: TRBV6-5; j_gene: TRBJ2-6; CDR3aa: CASSYREQGALTGANVLTF
v_gene: TRBV28; j_gene: TRBJ2-3; CDR3aa: CASSFPYRGSSGIDTDTQYF
v_gene: TRBV29-1; j_gene: TRBJ1-2; CDR3aa: CSTTDGQGNGGYTF
v_gene: TRBV12-3/TRBV12-4; j_gene: TRBJ2-2; CDR3aa: CASSFLRGFSGQDSTGELFF
v_gene: TRBV20-1; j_gene: TRBJ1-2; CDR3aa: CSAMTGGYGYTF
v_gene: TRBV14; j_gene: TRBJ2-1; CDR3aa: CASSQALAGSEQFF
v_gene: TRBV7-9; j_gene: TRBJ2-7; CDR3aa: CASKLLTHSGGAKDNEQYF
v_gene: TRBV6-5; j_gene: TRBJ2-5; CDR3aa: CASSSWGGSGTQYF
v_gene: TRBV3-1; j_gene: TRBJ1-5; CDR3aa: CASSQEMNQPQHF
v_gene: TRBV18; j_gene: TRBJ1-1; CDR3aa: CASSLSRQGTPEAFF
v_gene: TRBV5-6; j_gene: TRBJ2-7; CDR3aa: CASSTAPGQGRSEQYF
v_gene: TRBV20-1; j_gene: TRBJ2-3; CDR3aa: CSALTSGGPDTQYF
v_gene: TRBV9; j_gene: TRBJ2-5; CDR3aa: CASSVGAEETQYF